The clone carrying this T cell receptor beta chain was detected a few times. Its specificity is not known. Relative to the germline gene, one junction end is altered; a read error may explain this. The study sequenced cultured CD4+ T cell DNA using the Oncomine TCR Beta short-read assay. Cultures of CD4+ T cells served as the source for extracting genomic DNA. In TCRdb, the PCR reads were re-called with MiXCR into one record per CDR3 protein. The sample consists of roughly 19,000 distinct CDR3 sequences, around 56% of them appearing once. The data were taken from a study of vaccination and CD4 T cells after COVID-19. Study-wide background: Mild disease affected 8 or 9 convalescent patients and severe disease one, all SARS-CoV-2 positive by nasal swab PCR. Overlapping spike peptides of SARS-CoV-2, HCoV-NL63, HCoV-OC43 and HCoV-229E stimulated the cells.

Stated treatment: approximately nine-day PBMC culture with coronavirus spike peptide pools or control peptides (ViraFEST assay). Patients returned positive PCR results between March and December 2020, earlier than US Alpha, Beta and Delta variants. The CDR3 has 13 amino acids. CDR1 is LNHNV, CDR2 YYDKDF, per germline (reference sequence). This sequence was found in a human donor who had recovered from COVID-19. The sequences come from CD4+ T cells from blood, cultured in vitro, collected before SARS-CoV-2 vaccination. The gene calls are TRBV15 and TRBJ2-3; the D gene is possibly TRBD2 (6 bases). CDR3 sequence reads: CATSRDRGRDPDF. The CDR3 DNA reads TGTGCCACCAGCAGAGATCGAGGGCGGGACCCGGATTTT.